The rows below give T cell receptor beta chains drawn from one sample of a study of blood T cell repertoires in COVID-19. Produced via immunoSEQ multiplex PCR; TCRdb's table is partial and in-frame only. The data show some 130,000 clones, around nine tenths seen once. What was sequenced was peripheral blood. These receptors all stem from a woman in her sixties or seventies with COVID-19, enrolled during active disease. CDR3s include the opening cysteine and the closing phenylalanine or tryptophan. Each record gives: clone size, J gene, CDR3 length, D gene, V gene, CDR3 DNA, CDR3 protein. The D gene is left open where the match is weak. Size values are once, few and many counts, or a class for expanded clones, and some rows have none.

clone size: -; J gene: TRBJ2-6; CDR3 length: 16; D gene: -; V gene: TRBV2; CDR3 DNA: TGTGCCAGCAGTGAATATGGGGCAGACGGGGCCAACGTCCTGACTTTC; CDR3 protein: CASSEYGADGANVLTF
clone size: -; J gene: TRBJ1-3; CDR3 length: 17; D gene: TRBD1; V gene: TRBV4-1; CDR3 DNA: TGCGCCAGCAGCCAGATGATCACAGGGGGATTTGGAAACACCATATATTTT; CDR3 protein: CASSQMITGGFGNTIYF
clone size: -; J gene: TRBJ2-1; CDR3 length: 13; D gene: -; V gene: TRBV12-3/TRBV12-4; CDR3 DNA: TGTGCCAGCACCTTACAGAGCTACAATGAGCAGTTCTTC; CDR3 protein: CASTLQSYNEQFF
clone size: few; J gene: TRBJ1-1; CDR3 length: 15; D gene: -; V gene: TRBV7-8; CDR3 DNA: TGTGCCAGCAGCTTACGTGTACAGGGGAACACTGAAGCTTTCTTT; CDR3 protein: CASSLRVQGNTEAFF
clone size: -; J gene: TRBJ1-3; CDR3 length: 15; D gene: -; V gene: TRBV28; CDR3 DNA: TGTGCCAGCAGTTTAGGACAGACCTCTGGAAACACCATATATTTT; CDR3 protein: CASSLGQTSGNTIYF
clone size: -; J gene: TRBJ1-2; CDR3 length: 15; D gene: -; V gene: TRBV5-1; CDR3 DNA: TGCGCCAGCAGCTTATCAGGGTCCCGTTACTATGGCTACACCTTC; CDR3 protein: CASSLSGSRYYGYTF
clone size: -; J gene: TRBJ1-1; CDR3 length: 13; D gene: -; V gene: TRBV5-4; CDR3 DNA: TGTGCCAGCAGCTTGATCCGGAACACTGAAGCTTTCTTT; CDR3 protein: CASSLIRNTEAFF
clone size: -; J gene: TRBJ2-7; CDR3 length: 15; D gene: TRBD2; V gene: TRBV10-2; CDR3 DNA: TGCGCCAGCAGTGAGTTGACTAGCGGGGGGCTCGAGCAGTACTTC; CDR3 protein: CASSELTSGGLEQYF
clone size: -; J gene: TRBJ2-1; CDR3 length: 13; D gene: -; V gene: TRBV9; CDR3 DNA: TGTGCCAGCAGCGGAACAGGGCGGAATGAGCAGTTCTTC; CDR3 protein: CASSGTGRNEQFF
clone size: -; J gene: TRBJ1-1; CDR3 length: 14; D gene: -; V gene: TRBV18; CDR3 DNA: TGTGCCAGCTCTTTTAACGGTTTGGACACTGAAGCTTTCTTT; CDR3 protein: CASSFNGLDTEAFF
clone size: -; J gene: TRBJ1-4; CDR3 length: 17; D gene: -; V gene: TRBV5-6; CDR3 DNA: TGTGCCAGCAGCTTGGCCACAGATTCTACAACTAATGAAAAACTGTTTTTT; CDR3 protein: CASSLATDSTTNEKLFF
clone size: -; J gene: TRBJ2-1; CDR3 length: 14; D gene: -; V gene: TRBV5-4; CDR3 DNA: TGTGCCAGCAGCCTAGGTTTGTACGCTTCTGAGCAGTTCTTC; CDR3 protein: CASSLGLYASEQFF